The 7 T cell receptor beta chains listed next were all sequenced from one sample in a study of blood T cell repertoires in COVID-19. The data were produced by immunoSEQ multiplex PCR, yet TCRdb's version contains in-frame clones alone and is incomplete. The sample yields around 180,000 clones, approximately 85% seen once. The sequenced sample was peripheral blood. The receptors here all came from a human donor with active or convalescent COVID-19. The donor label of this sample is uncertain.

The CDR3 nucleotides are TGTGCCTGGAGAGGACAGGGGGTACAGCCCCAGCATTTT. Amino acid sequence: CAWRGQGVQPQHF. The chain has TRBV30 and TRBJ1-5; 10 nucleotides align to TRBD1. The ends lost 3 bases at V and 7 bases at J; junction bases unmatched: 3. CDR3 size: 13 residues. Germline V gene data show CDR1 as GTSNPN and CDR2 as SVGIG (reference sequence).

The CDR3 region is CASSQTSTPRGETQYF. The DNA of the CDR3 is TGCGCCAGCAGCCAAACCTCGACCCCCAGGGGGGAGACCCAGTACTTC. This chain connects TRBV4-3 to TRBJ2-5, with TRBD1 matching over 7 bases. The CDR3 length is 16 residues. CDR1 and CDR2 (germline): LGHNA, YSLEER. Trimming removed 2 bases from V and 5 bases from J; junction bases left unmatched: 11.

This chain joins TRBV7-2 and TRBJ2-3; the D gene is possibly TRBD2 (7 bases). Germline assignment: CDR1 SGHTA and CDR2 FQGNSA. The V end was cut by 8 bases, the J end by 1 base, with 13 bases between. The CDR3 has 14 residues. The CDR3 DNA reads as TGTGCCAGCGGGGGGGGCGCGGGCACAGATACGCAGTATTTT. Its translation is CASGGGAGTDTQYF.

On this clone: The same CDR3 also results from other DNA sequences found in this sample. V is TRBV5-1 and J is TRBJ1-1, with D possibly TRBD1 on 6 matching bases. CDR3 size: 15 residues. Trimming cost V 4 bases and J 1 base, with 14 bases left between them. Germline V gene sequence: CDR1 SGHRS, CDR2 YFSETQ. The CDR3 region has the DNA TGCGCCAGCAGCCCTCGCCAGGGGCCGAACACTGAAGCTTTCTTT. Its protein is CASSPRQGPNTEAFF.

This clone was observed once. The chain uses TRBV7-2 and TRBJ2-5; TRBD1 might be the D (5 bases). CDR1 is SGHTA, CDR2 FQGNSA, per germline. The CDR3 runs to 13 residues. V was shortened by 3 bases and J by 5 bases, with 10 bases between the two germline ends. The CDR3 sequence is CASSFSPGETQYF. The DNA for the CDR3 is TGTGCCAGCAGCTTTTCTCCAGGGGAGACCCAGTACTTC.

The CDR3 DNA follows: TGTGCCAGCAGCGGACCCAACAGGAATAGCGGGGGACCGGGCGAGCAGTACTTC. Translation: CASSGPNRNSGGPGEQYF. The chain employs TRBV9 and TRBJ2-7; TRBD2 matches at 9 bases. With 3 bases clipped from V and 6 bases from J, the junction kept 19 bases outside the gene matches. The CDR3 runs 18 residues. Germline assignment: CDR1 SGDLS and CDR2 YYNGEE.

This chain joins TRBV6-2 or TRBV6-3 and TRBJ2-7; D remains unclear. CDR3 size: 12 residues. Trimming took 6 bases from V and 5 from J, leaving 11 bases between them. Germline lookup yields CDR1 MNHEY and CDR2 SVGEGT. The CDR3 sequence: CASSPRSHEQYF. In DNA, the CDR3 is TGTGCCAGCAGCCCCCGGTCCCACGAGCAGTACTTC.